This T cell receptor (beta chain) was sequenced for a study of blood T cell repertoires in COVID-19. Background on the study: T cells, B-cell-depleted T cells, or PBMCs provided the cDNA or gDNA that served as material.

Study members were between roughly 18 and 100 years old and lived in fewer than 30 US regions. Each participant's cohort was designated according to participant-reported clinical history. Symptom resolution, clearance, or two negative PCRs marked donors in Cohort 3 as recovered. Only in-frame clones appear in the TCRdb table, and some are missing; sequencing was by immunoSEQ multiplex PCR. Of approximately 200,000 clones listed, roughly 85% are singletons. Trimming cost V 8 bases and J 3 bases, with 17 bases left between them. CDR1 and CDR2 from the germline V gene are MGHRA and YSYEKL. The CDR3 contains 15 residues.

This sequence joins TRBV4-1 and TRBJ2-4, with D possibly TRBD2 on 6 matching bases. This sequence originates from a man aged 35 to 55 who had recovered from COVID-19. The sample consisted of PBMCs or T cells enriched from blood (not recorded which). This chain's CDR3 is CASSKVVGGKNIQYF. As DNA, the CDR3 is TGCGCCAGCTCGAAGGTAGTGGGGGGCAAAAACATTCAGTACTTC.